The sequence of this T cell receptor beta chain was determined in a study of T cells in Graves' hyperthyroidism and ophthalmopathy. Study results and limitations: Researchers found most expanded thyroid clonotypes above 0.001 in blood as well.

CDR1 SNHLY and CDR2 FYNNEI come from the germline V gene. Deletions cut 6 bases from V and 2 bases from J, with 14 bases between. This CDR3 region has 14 residues. In its sample, this clonotype was seen many times. What it binds is not known. Regions amplified from RNA transcripts were the TCR beta CDR3 regions. Researchers ran a first-round RT-PCR on the TCR CDR3 using the HTBI primer set. TCRdb independently ran MiXCR on the multiplex PCR reads; one entry per CDR3 protein. This table has 400,000 to 500,000 distinct CDR3 sequences, about 15% appearing once. The gene calls are TRBV2 and TRBJ2-7; TRBD2 might be the D (6 bases). Sequenced material: blood. This clonotype was sampled from a man in his late teens or twenties with Graves' ophthalmopathy. CDR3 sequence (DNA): TGTGCCAGCAGCGCCGGGACTCACCCCTACGAGCAGTACTTC. This gives the protein CASSAGTHPYEQYF.